Listed below are T cell receptor beta chains from one sample, sequenced in a study of CD8 T cells in Susac syndrome. TCRdb fed the immunoSEQ multiplex PCR reads into MiXCR, producing one record per CDR3 protein. Among approximately 260,000 distinct CDR3 sequences listed, 90% to 96% were seen once. Source material: CD4+ T cells from PBMCs. The receptors were gathered from a human donor with Susac syndrome. CDR3s include the opening cysteine and the closing phenylalanine or tryptophan. The order of the fields is D gene, clone size, V gene, J gene, CDR3 DNA, CDR3 protein. A D gene is named only where the DNA matches it firmly. Some rows mark clone size as missing; the rest say once, few, many or name a class of expanded clone.

d_call: -
clone_size: once
v_call: TRBV9
j_call: TRBJ1-1
cdr3_nt: TGTGCCAGCAGCGTAGCGGACCGTACTGAAGCTTTCTTT
cdr3_aa: CASSVADRTEAFF

d_call: -
clone_size: -
v_call: TRBV5-4
j_call: TRBJ1-1
cdr3_nt: TGTGCCAGCAGAATGACAGGGAACACTGAAGCTTTCTTT
cdr3_aa: CASRMTGNTEAFF

d_call: -
clone_size: -
v_call: TRBV29-1
j_call: TRBJ2-5
cdr3_nt: TGCAGCGTTGAATACGTCCAGAGGGAGACCCAGTACTTC
cdr3_aa: CSVEYVQRETQYF

d_call: -
clone_size: -
v_call: TRBV11-2
j_call: TRBJ2-2
cdr3_nt: TGTGCCAGCAGCTTCCGACTAGATTCCGGGGAGCTGTTTTTT
cdr3_aa: CASSFRLDSGELFF

d_call: -
clone_size: -
v_call: TRBV20-1
j_call: TRBJ2-7
cdr3_nt: TGCAGTGCTGTCCCGGGCCAATCTACCGTGCAGTACTTC
cdr3_aa: CSAVPGQSTVQYF

d_call: TRBD2
clone_size: -
v_call: TRBV9
j_call: TRBJ2-7
cdr3_nt: TGTGCCAGCAGCGTAGGAGCGGGAGGGTTCGAGCAGTACTTC
cdr3_aa: CASSVGAGGFEQYF

d_call: -
clone_size: -
v_call: TRBV5-1
j_call: TRBJ2-6
cdr3_nt: TGCGCCAGCAGCTGGGGGGCTGGGGCCAACGTCCTGACTTTC
cdr3_aa: CASSWGAGANVLTF

d_call: -
clone_size: -
v_call: TRBV21-1
j_call: TRBJ2-2
cdr3_nt: TGTGCCAGCAGCCGAGGGACTAGCGGACTGAACACCGGGGAGCTGTTTTTT
cdr3_aa: CASSRGTSGLNTGELFF

d_call: -
clone_size: -
v_call: TRBV30
j_call: TRBJ2-5
cdr3_nt: TGTGCCTGGAATACGAGGGAGACCCAGTACTTC
cdr3_aa: CAWNTRETQYF

d_call: TRBD2
clone_size: -
v_call: TRBV4-1
j_call: TRBJ2-7
cdr3_nt: TGCGCCAGCAGCCAATGGACTAGCGGGAACTACGAGCAGTACTTC
cdr3_aa: CASSQWTSGNYEQYF

d_call: -
clone_size: few
v_call: TRBV14
j_call: TRBJ1-1
cdr3_nt: TGTGCCAGCAGCCAAGATTACAACACTGAAGCTTTCTTT
cdr3_aa: CASSQDYNTEAFF

d_call: -
clone_size: -
v_call: TRBV11-1
j_call: TRBJ1-1
cdr3_nt: TGTGCCAGCAGCTTATTCGCCGGCCACCGGGACACTGAAGCTTTCTTT
cdr3_aa: CASSLFAGHRDTEAFF

d_call: -
clone_size: -
v_call: TRBV4-1
j_call: TRBJ1-2
cdr3_nt: TGCGCCAGCAGCCAAGTTCTGGTTGGCGATGGCTACACCTTC
cdr3_aa: CASSQVLVGDGYTF

d_call: -
clone_size: -
v_call: TRBV27
j_call: TRBJ2-7
cdr3_nt: TGTGCCAGCAGTTTCCTAGGGGCGTCGAGGGACTACGAGCAGTACTTC
cdr3_aa: CASSFLGASRDYEQYF

d_call: -
clone_size: -
v_call: TRBV5-4
j_call: TRBJ2-3
cdr3_nt: TGTGCCAGCAGCTTGGCACCCCAAAGGACGGATACGCAGTATTTT
cdr3_aa: CASSLAPQRTDTQYF

d_call: TRBD2
clone_size: -
v_call: TRBV10-3
j_call: TRBJ2-5
cdr3_nt: TGTGCCATCAGTGACGGAAGCGGGAGGGGGGAAGAGACCCAGTACTTC
cdr3_aa: CAISDGSGRGEETQYF

d_call: -
clone_size: -
v_call: TRBV18
j_call: TRBJ2-1
cdr3_nt: TGTGCCAGCTCACCTGGGGACTACAATGAGCAGTTCTTC
cdr3_aa: CASSPGDYNEQFF

d_call: -
clone_size: -
v_call: TRBV12-3/TRBV12-4
j_call: TRBJ2-5
cdr3_nt: TGTGCCAGCGAGACACAAGAGGGAGAGACCCAGTACTTC
cdr3_aa: CASETQEGETQYF

d_call: TRBD2
clone_size: -
v_call: TRBV29-1
j_call: TRBJ2-1
cdr3_nt: TGCAGCGTCTCTAGCGGGAGGGTGTACAATGAGCAGTTCTTC
cdr3_aa: CSVSSGRVYNEQFF

d_call: -
clone_size: -
v_call: TRBV12-3/TRBV12-4
j_call: TRBJ2-7
cdr3_nt: TGTGCCAGCAGTAGAGACACAGACTGGGGGTCCTACGAGCAGTACTTC
cdr3_aa: CASSRDTDWGSYEQYF

d_call: -
clone_size: -
v_call: TRBV30
j_call: TRBJ2-5
cdr3_nt: TGTGCCTGGAGTGAATCAAATTCGCCAGAGAAAGAGACCCAGTACTTC
cdr3_aa: CAWSESNSPEKETQYF

d_call: -
clone_size: -
v_call: TRBV29-1
j_call: TRBJ1-1
cdr3_nt: TGCAGCGTCCTCGGACAGCTGAACACTGAAGCTTTCTTT
cdr3_aa: CSVLGQLNTEAFF

d_call: -
clone_size: -
v_call: TRBV7-9
j_call: TRBJ2-3
cdr3_nt: TGTGCCAGCACCGGCACTACATCCACAGATACGCAGTATTTT
cdr3_aa: CASTGTTSTDTQYF

d_call: -
clone_size: -
v_call: TRBV18
j_call: TRBJ2-7
cdr3_nt: TGTGCCAGCTCACCAATTGCCAGGGACGAGCAGTACTTC
cdr3_aa: CASSPIARDEQYF